Each of the 2 T cell receptor beta chains below was sequenced from the same sample in a study of shared clonotypes between healthy human individuals. Sequencing used immunoSEQ multiplex PCR; TCRdb keeps in-frame clones, though not all of them. The data contain 1.5 million to 2.5 million clones, roughly 94% of them singletons. Terminally differentiated effector memory CD45RA+ cells were left out of the naive CD8 fraction, which was CD45RO-negative and positively selected for CCR7. Sequenced material: naive CD8+ T cells sorted from blood. The source of these receptors is a man aged 18 to 35 in good health.

The CDR3, as DNA: TGTGCCAGCGCCGACGCGGGGACTGGGGCCAACGTCCTGACTTTC. Protein sequence: CASADAGTGANVLTF. This chain connects TRBV7-2 to TRBJ2-6, with D possibly TRBD2 on 6 matching bases. The germline V gene has CDR1 SGHTA and CDR2 FQGNSA. Trimming removed 8 bases at V and 2 bases at J, with 13 bases between. The CDR3 has 15 residues.

The chain uses TRBV6-1 and TRBJ1-6; 9 positions match TRBD1. The CDR3 runs to 17 residues. Germline V lookup: CDR1 MNHNS, CDR2 SASEGT. The V segment lost 2 bases and the J segment 8 bases; nucleotides outside the gene matches: 10. The CDR3 loop reads CASSEMVLGQGDSPLHF. CDR3 in DNA: TGTGCCAGCAGTGAAATGGTCTTGGGACAGGGCGATTCACCCCTCCACTTT.